The 9 T cell receptor beta chains presented below share a single source sample, sequenced in a study of T cell responses to AZD1222 COVID-19 vaccine (dated by TCRdb to 2020 to 2022). Libraries were prepared through the immunoSEQ multiplex PCR assay. TCRdb carries this immuneACCESS record with in-frame sequences only. Its versions omit some clonotypes, under half of them owing to an unresolved V gene in the studies checked, with the rest unexplained. In all, the sample holds over 85,000 clones, and roughly 83% of those were seen once. The ten largest clones take up 14% of the sample. The time point label on this specimen signifies: about 28 days (+/-7) after the second vaccine dose. The sequencing used peripheral blood, collected 28 days after the second AZD1222 dose. Receptor source: an adult who received the AZD1222 COVID-19 vaccine.

This chain links TRBV4-3 with TRBJ1-2, with 7 bases fitting TRBD1. The junction had 4 bases not matched to a gene; V was cut back by 0 bases and J by 3 bases. Germline V CDR1 and CDR2: LGHNA, YSLEER. There are 15 residues in the CDR3. The CDR3 reads CASSQDAGTDYGYTF. The DNA for the CDR3 is TGCGCCAGCAGCCAAGATGCCGGGACAGACTATGGCTACACCTTC.

Only one count was recorded for this clone. This chain connects TRBV19 to TRBJ2-2, with D perhaps matching TRBD2 (6 bases). The CDR3 covers 16 residues. Germline V lookup: CDR1 LNHDA, CDR2 SQIVND (reference sequence). V gave up 8 bases and J gave up 2 bases, with 18 bases separating them. CDR3 in DNA: TGTGCCAGTGGGCCAGGGACTCTACTTAACACCGGGGAGCTGTTTTTT. Amino acids: CASGPGTLLNTGELFF.

The chain carries TRBV6-5 and TRBJ2-2; 7 bases line up with TRBD1. This CDR3 is built from 13 residues. Germline V gives CDR1 MNHEY, CDR2 SVGAGI. J gave up 8 bases and V 8 bases, and 8 bases lay outside the gene matches. CDR3 nucleotide sequence: TGTGCCAGCGGGACAGATTACGGGGGGGAGCTGTTTTTT. This sequence encodes CASGTDYGGELFF.

The chain employs TRBV20-1 and TRBJ2-7, with a possible D match to TRBD1 (5 bases). This CDR3 spans 11 amino acids. The V gene lost 6 bases and the J gene lost 1 base, with 7 bases spanning the gap. Per the germline V gene, CDR1 is DFQATT and CDR2 is SNEGSKA (reference sequence). Here the CDR3 reads CSARQSYEQYF. The CDR3 nucleotides read TGCAGTGCCAGACAGTCCTACGAGCAGTACTTC.

The gene calls are TRBV11-2 and TRBJ1-2; perhaps TRBD1 as D (5 bases). Deletions cut 7 bases from V and 12 bases from J, with 18 bases between. The CDR3 sequence is 12 residues long. Per the germline V gene, CDR1 is SGHAT and CDR2 is FQNNGV. DNA of the CDR3: TGTGCCAGCAACACAAACCCGGGACTTCACACCTTC. Translated: CASNTNPGLHTF.

The chain links TRBV4-2 to TRBJ2-5; D possibly uses TRBD1 or TRBD2 (5 bases each). V lost 2 bases, J lost 6 bases, and 16 bases lay in between. CDR1 and CDR2 from the germline V gene are LGHNA and YNFKEQ. This CDR3 is 15 amino acids long. The CDR3 DNA reads as TGTGCCAGCAGCCAATTACGTCTAGCAGGGCAGACCCAGTACTTC. It specifies CASSQLRLAGQTQYF.

The gene calls are TRBV9 and TRBJ1-4; unclear D gene. The CDR3 consists of 15 residues. V was cut by 7 bases and J by 10 bases, with 23 bases left in between. The germline V gene has CDR1 SGDLS and CDR2 YYNGEE. For the CDR3, the DNA is TGTGCCAGCCCAGAAGGAGCCTGCCCCTGGGGAAAACTGTTTTTT. Protein: CASPEGACPWGKLFF.

CDR3: CSVVRANKSYEQYF. DNA for the CDR3: TGCAGCGTTGTCCGCGCTAATAAGTCCTACGAGCAGTACTTC. The chain is built from TRBV29-1 and TRBJ2-7; D call uncertain. Germline CDR1 and CDR2: SQVTM and ANQGSEA. The CDR3 runs to 14 residues. Trimming took 4 bases from V and 1 from J, leaving 14 bases between them.

The chain couples TRBV7-2 to TRBJ1-6; 7 bases are shared with TRBD1. The V and J ends lost 0 bases and 8 bases, in that order; junction bases with no gene match: 7. Germline V lookup: CDR1 SGHTA, CDR2 FQGNSA. This CDR3 spans 16 amino acids. The CDR3 nucleotides read TGTGCCAGCAGCTTAGCCGGCAGGGGGTCGTATTCACCCCTCCACTTT. This codes for CASSLAGRGSYSPLHF.